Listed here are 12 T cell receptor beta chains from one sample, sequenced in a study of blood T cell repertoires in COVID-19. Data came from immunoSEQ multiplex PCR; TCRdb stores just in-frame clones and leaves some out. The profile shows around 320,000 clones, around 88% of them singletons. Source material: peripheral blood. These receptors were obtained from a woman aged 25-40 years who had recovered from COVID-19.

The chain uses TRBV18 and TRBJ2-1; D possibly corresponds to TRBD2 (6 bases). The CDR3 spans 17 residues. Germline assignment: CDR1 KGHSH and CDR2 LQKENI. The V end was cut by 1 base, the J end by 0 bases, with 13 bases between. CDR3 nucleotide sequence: TGTGCCAGCTCACCACGCCTAGCGCGAAGCTCCTACAATGAGCAGTTCTTC. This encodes CASSPRLARSSYNEQFF.

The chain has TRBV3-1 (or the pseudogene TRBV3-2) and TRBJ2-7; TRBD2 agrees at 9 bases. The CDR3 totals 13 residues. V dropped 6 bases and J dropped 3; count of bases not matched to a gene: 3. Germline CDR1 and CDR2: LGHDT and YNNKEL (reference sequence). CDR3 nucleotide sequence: TGTGCCAGCAGGCTAGCGGGGCGCTACGAGCAGTACTTC. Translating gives CASRLAGRYEQYF.

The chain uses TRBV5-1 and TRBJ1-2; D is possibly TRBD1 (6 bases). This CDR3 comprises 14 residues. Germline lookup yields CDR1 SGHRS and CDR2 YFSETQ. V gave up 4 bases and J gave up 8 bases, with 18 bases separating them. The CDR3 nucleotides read TGCGCCAGCAGCGAGGTACAGGGTGGTGGAGGCTACACCTTC. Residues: CASSEVQGGGGYTF.

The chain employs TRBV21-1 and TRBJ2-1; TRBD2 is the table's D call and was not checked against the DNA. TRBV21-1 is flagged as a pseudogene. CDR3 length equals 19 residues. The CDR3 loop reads CAANEMGLAGGHSYNEQFF. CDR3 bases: TGTGCCGCCAATGAAATGGGACTAGCGGGGGGTCACTCCTACAATGAGCAGTTCTTC.

The CDR3 reads CASSPGGTGRGEKLFF. CDR3 in DNA: TGTGCCAGCTCACCAGGGGGGACAGGGCGCGGTGAAAAACTGTTTTTT. The chain is built from TRBV18 and TRBJ1-4; 9 nucleotides align to TRBD1. The CDR3 has 16 amino acids. V was pared by 2 bases and J by 7 bases, with 8 bases of the junction left unmatched. Germline lookup yields CDR1 KGHSH and CDR2 LQKENI.

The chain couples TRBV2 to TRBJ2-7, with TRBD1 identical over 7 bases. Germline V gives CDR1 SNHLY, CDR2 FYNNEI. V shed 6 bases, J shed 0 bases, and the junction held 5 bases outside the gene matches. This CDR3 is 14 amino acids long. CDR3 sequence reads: CASRVTGSSYEQYF. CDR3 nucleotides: TGTGCCAGCAGGGTGACAGGGAGCTCCTACGAGCAGTACTTC.

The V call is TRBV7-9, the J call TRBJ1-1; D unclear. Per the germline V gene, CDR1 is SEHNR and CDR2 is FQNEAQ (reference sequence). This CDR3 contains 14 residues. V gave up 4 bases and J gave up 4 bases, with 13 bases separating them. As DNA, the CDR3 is TGTGCCAGCAGCTCCCGAGCCGCGGGCACTGAAGCTTTCTTT. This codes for CASSSRAAGTEAFF.

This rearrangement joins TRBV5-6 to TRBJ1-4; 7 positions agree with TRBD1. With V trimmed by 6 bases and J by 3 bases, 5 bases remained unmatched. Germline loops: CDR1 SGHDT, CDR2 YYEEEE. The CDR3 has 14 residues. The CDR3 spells CASNPGGSNEKLFF. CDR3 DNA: TGTGCCAGCAACCCAGGGGGTTCTAATGAAAAACTGTTTTTT.

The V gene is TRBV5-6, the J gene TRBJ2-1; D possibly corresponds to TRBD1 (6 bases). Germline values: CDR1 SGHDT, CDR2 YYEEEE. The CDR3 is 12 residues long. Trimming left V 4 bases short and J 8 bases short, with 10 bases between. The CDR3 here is CASSAQGDEQFF. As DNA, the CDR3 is TGTGCCAGCAGCGCACAGGGCGATGAGCAGTTCTTC.

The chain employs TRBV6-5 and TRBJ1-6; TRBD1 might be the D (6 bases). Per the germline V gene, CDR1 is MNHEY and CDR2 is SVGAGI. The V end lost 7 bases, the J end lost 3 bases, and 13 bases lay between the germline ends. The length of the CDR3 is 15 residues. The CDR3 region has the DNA TGTGCCAGCACCGGAGACAGGCGCTATAATTCACCCCTCCACTTT. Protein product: CASTGDRRYNSPLHF.

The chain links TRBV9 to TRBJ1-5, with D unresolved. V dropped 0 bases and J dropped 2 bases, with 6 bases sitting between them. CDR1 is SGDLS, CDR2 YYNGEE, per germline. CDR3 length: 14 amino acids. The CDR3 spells CASSVGHGNQPQHF. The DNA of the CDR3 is TGTGCCAGCAGCGTAGGACACGGCAATCAGCCCCAGCATTTT.

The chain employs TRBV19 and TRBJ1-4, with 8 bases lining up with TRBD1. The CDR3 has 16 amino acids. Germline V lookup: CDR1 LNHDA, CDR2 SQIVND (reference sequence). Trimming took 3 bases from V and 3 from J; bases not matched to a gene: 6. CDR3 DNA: TGTGCCAGTAGTATCGTCAGGGGGCGGGCTAATGAAAAACTGTTTTTT. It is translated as CASSIVRGRANEKLFF.